The 18 T cell receptor beta chains reported below all come from one sample, sequenced in a study of HIV-infected patients and healthy controls. Reverse transcription used roughly 450 ng RNA and constant-region primers for alpha and beta. Each of the alpha and beta chains got its own library through chain-specific third strand synthesis with indices. TCRdb itself ran the 5' RACE reads through MiXCR, one entry per CDR3 protein. The repertoire includes approximately 13,000 distinct CDR3 sequences, about 5.1% of them detected once, and about 3.5% sits in the top ten. Whole blood was used without fractionation, so all unsorted peripheral T cells were included. The specimen sequenced was blood. These receptors came from an adult in good health.

This clonotype was recorded many times. The rearrangement uses TRBV5-1 and TRBJ1-6; TRBD1 matches 7 bases. Germline CDR1 is SGHRS and CDR2 is YFSETQ. This CDR3 comprises 18 residues. Trimming at V came to 4 bases and at J to 10 bases, leaving 20 bases not matched to a gene. The CDR3 bases are TGCGCCAGCAGCAAACTCGGGGACAGACCCTCCTTTAACTCACCCCTCCACTTT. This sequence encodes CASSKLGDRPSFNSPLHF.

This clonotype has only a few counts. The V and J genes are TRBV5-4 and TRBJ2-3; 7 bases match TRBD2. The germline V gene has CDR1 SGHNT and CDR2 YYREEE (reference sequence). The CDR3 extends over 16 amino acids. J was trimmed by 2 bases and V by 0 bases; bases with no gene match: 6. The CDR3 sequence: CASSLVRGLPTDTQYF. DNA of the CDR3: TGTGCCAGCAGCTTGGTGCGGGGGTTGCCCACAGATACGCAGTATTTT.

The table lists this clonotype with many counts. The chain is built from TRBV24-1 and TRBJ2-7; 7 positions match TRBD2. There are 22 residues in the CDR3. The germline V gene has CDR1 KGHDR and CDR2 SFDVKD. With V trimmed by 3 bases and J by 4 bases, 29 bases remained unmatched. The CDR3 DNA is TGTGCCACCAGTGATCCTCCCCCGGGCGGGACTACGACGGCCCCCTCCATATACGAGCAGTACTTC. Translation gives CATSDPPPGGTTTAPSIYEQYF.

This clonotype is medium-sized (0.01 to 0.1%) by share. The chain recombines TRBV15 with TRBJ2-3; 8 positions match TRBD1. Germline assignment: CDR1 LNHNV and CDR2 YYDKDF (reference sequence). This CDR3 has 14 residues. J gave up 4 bases and V 8 bases, and 8 bases lay outside the gene matches. The CDR3 bases are TGTGCCACCTCTGAGACAGGGGTTTCAGATACGCAGTATTTT. Amino acids: CATSETGVSDTQYF. The full variable domain, in which reference TRBV15 and TRBJ2-3 provide the parts outside the CDR3, is DAMVIQNPRYQVTQFGKPVTLSCSQTLNHNVMYWYQQKSSQAPKLLFHYYDKDFNNEADTPDNFQSRRPNTSFCFLDIRSPGLGDTAMYLCATSETGVSDTQYFGPGTRLTVL.

This clonotype is labeled medium-sized. The rearrangement uses TRBV29-1 and TRBJ1-1; D ambiguous. The V end was cut by 4 bases, the J end by 4 bases, with 10 bases between. This CDR3 has 12 amino acids. The germline gives CDR1 SQVTM, CDR2 ANQGSEA. This CDR3 is CSVASRGTEAFF. The CDR3 region has the DNA TGCAGCGTTGCTTCCCGGGGCACTGAAGCTTTCTTT.

This clonotype is medium-sized by share. The V call is TRBV4-1, the J call TRBJ2-1; D unresolved. The CDR3 spans 12 residues. V lost 3 bases, J lost 9 bases, and 9 bases lay in between. In germline, CDR1 is MGHRA, CDR2 YSYEKL. The CDR3 region is CASSQVSGEQFF. DNA for the CDR3: TGCGCCAGCAGCCAGGTATCGGGTGAGCAGTTCTTC.

This clonotype was found many times. This rearrangement joins TRBV7-2 to TRBJ2-3; possible D gene TRBD2, 5 bases. Germline V gene sequence: CDR1 SGHTA, CDR2 FQGNSA. Trimming removed 4 bases at V and 3 bases at J, with 14 bases between. The CDR3 is 15 amino acids. CDR3 loop: CASSYLDRGTDTQYF. DNA for the CDR3: TGTGCCAGCAGCTATTTGGATCGGGGTACAGATACGCAGTATTTT.

This clonotype showed up many times. The genes are TRBV18 and TRBJ1-1; D unresolved. Germline CDR1 reads KGHSH; CDR2 reads LQKENI. The CDR3 has 13 residues. The V and J ends lost 1 base and 5 bases respectively, with 8 bases between them. The DNA of the CDR3 is TGTGCCAGCTCACCACAGGGTCGAACTGAAGCTTTCTTT. Amino acids: CASSPQGRTEAFF.

This clonotype is termed medium-sized (0.01 to 0.1%). The rearrangement links TRBV6-6 to TRBJ1-2, with 8 bases identical to TRBD1. This CDR3 is built from 12 residues. J was trimmed by 4 bases and V by 8 bases; bases with no gene match: 3. Per germline, CDR1 MNHNY and CDR2 SVGAGI (reference sequence). DNA of the CDR3: TGTGCCAGCGGACAGGGAGGCTATGGCTACACCTTC. Translated: CASGQGGYGYTF.

This clonotype is deemed medium-sized. This chain uses TRBV5-1 with TRBJ2-7, with D unresolved. V lost 4 bases and J 2 bases, leaving 7 bases between the germline ends. This CDR3 is 12 amino acids long. Germline V lookup: CDR1 SGHRS, CDR2 YFSETQ. The CDR3 protein is CASSPNAYEQYF. CDR3 in DNA: TGCGCCAGCAGCCCAAATGCCTACGAGCAGTACTTC.

In its sample, this clonotype was seen many times. The chain carries TRBV27 and TRBJ2-3, with 12 positions matching TRBD2. The CDR3 has 15 amino acids. Germline assignment: CDR1 MNHEY and CDR2 SMNVEV (reference sequence). V trimming: 5 bases; J trimming: 3 bases; junction bases outside the gene matches: 3. This chain's CDR3 is CASSLAGGLTDTQYF. In nucleotides, the CDR3 is TGTGCCAGCAGTCTAGCGGGGGGGTTAACAGATACGCAGTATTTT.

This clonotype appeared many times. The chain has TRBV12-3 or TRBV12-4 and TRBJ2-7; TRBD1 is a possible D gene (5 bases). This CDR3 comprises 13 residues. Deletions cut 8 bases from V and 6 bases from J, with 17 bases between. The CDR3 protein is CASHRSPGGEQYF. DNA for the CDR3: TGTGCCAGCCACAGGTCGCCCGGCGGCGAGCAGTACTTC.

Sample share makes this clonotype medium-sized. V gene TRBV4-1 combines with J gene TRBJ1-2; D gene uncertain. CDR1 and CDR2 (germline): MGHRA, YSYEKL. This CDR3 spans 12 amino acids. Between the trimmed V and J ends, which lost 0 bases and 9 bases, there was a span of 8 bases. CDR3 in amino acids: CASSQDSGSYTF. CDR3 nucleotide sequence: TGCGCCAGCAGCCAAGATTCCGGGAGCTACACCTTC.

Relative to its sample, this clonotype is medium-sized. The chain has TRBV5-1 and TRBJ2-5; D is undetermined. Per the germline V gene, CDR1 is SGHRS and CDR2 is YFSETQ. The CDR3 is 14 residues long. V lost 7 bases, J lost 5 bases, and 18 bases lay in between. The CDR3 bases are TGCGCCAGCGGATTCAAAGAAGGACGGGAGACCCAGTACTTC. This codes for CASGFKEGRETQYF. Full variable domain (outside the CDR3, taken from reference TRBV5-1 and TRBJ2-5): KAGVTQTPRYLIKTRGQQVTLSCSPISGHRSVSWYQQTPGQGLQFLFEYFSETQRNKGNFPGRFSGRQFSNSRSEMNVSTLELGDSALYLCASGFKEGRETQYFGPGTRLLVL.

This clonotype was seen many times. This rearrangement joins TRBV25-1 to TRBJ2-5; possibly TRBD1 for D (5 bases). Trimming stripped 4 bases from V and 1 base from J, with 10 bases between. Germline-derived CDR1 and CDR2 are MGHDK and SYGVNS. This CDR3 comprises 14 residues. CDR3 region: CASSAHRTQETQYF. The CDR3 DNA follows: TGTGCCAGCAGTGCCCACAGGACCCAAGAGACCCAGTACTTC.

This clonotype appeared many times. The chain recombines TRBV20-1 with TRBJ2-7; D ambiguous. Germline V gives CDR1 DFQATT, CDR2 SNEGSKA (reference sequence). V was shortened by 3 bases and J by 3 bases, with 6 bases between the two germline ends. The CDR3 spans 11 residues. CDR3 region: CSASDLYEQYF. Here the CDR3 DNA reads TGCAGTGCTAGCGACCTCTACGAGCAGTACTTC.

This clonotype was seen repeatedly, ten times or more. CDR3 coding DNA: TGTGCCAGCAGTTCGACAGGGAACACTGAAGCTTTCTTT. Translated, it gives CASSSTGNTEAFF. This chain joins TRBV12-3 or TRBV12-4 and TRBJ1-1; maybe TRBD1 (6 bases). The V and J ends lost 4 bases and 1 base respectively, with 7 bases between them. This CDR3 spans 13 amino acids.

At least ten counts were recorded for this clonotype. The chain joins TRBV11-2 to TRBJ1-4; 8 positions agree with TRBD1. There are 19 residues in the CDR3. J was trimmed by 0 bases and V by 2 bases; bases with no gene match: 11. Germline CDR1 SGHAT, CDR2 FQNNGV. The DNA of the CDR3 is TGTGCCAGCAGCTTATTCGGGACAGGCCGTACCTCAACTAATGAAAAACTGTTTTTT. As protein: CASSLFGTGRTSTNEKLFF. Complete variable domain (other parts from reference TRBV11-2 and TRBJ1-4): EAGVAQSPRYKIIEKRQSVAFWCNPISGHATLYWYQQILGQGPKLLIQFQNNGVVDDSQLPKDRFSAERLKGVDSTLKIQPAKLEDSAVYLCASSLFGTGRTSTNEKLFFGSGTQLSVL.